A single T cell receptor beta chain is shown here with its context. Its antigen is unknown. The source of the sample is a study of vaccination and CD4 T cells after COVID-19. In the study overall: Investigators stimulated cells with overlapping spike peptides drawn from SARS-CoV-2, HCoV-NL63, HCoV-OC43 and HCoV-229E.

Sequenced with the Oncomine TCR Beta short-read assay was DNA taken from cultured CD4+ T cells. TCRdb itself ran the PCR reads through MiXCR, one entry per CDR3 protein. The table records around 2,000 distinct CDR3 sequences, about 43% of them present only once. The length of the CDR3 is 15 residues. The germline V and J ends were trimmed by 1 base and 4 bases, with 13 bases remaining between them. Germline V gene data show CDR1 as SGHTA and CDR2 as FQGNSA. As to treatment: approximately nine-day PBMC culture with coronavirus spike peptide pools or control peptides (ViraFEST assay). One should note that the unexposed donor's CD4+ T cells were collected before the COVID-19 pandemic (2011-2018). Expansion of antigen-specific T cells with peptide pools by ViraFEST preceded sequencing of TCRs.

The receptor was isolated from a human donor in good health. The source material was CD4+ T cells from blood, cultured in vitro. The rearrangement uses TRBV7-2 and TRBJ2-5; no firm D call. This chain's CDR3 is CASSLVDPLGETQYF. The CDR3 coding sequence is TGTGCCAGCAGCTTAGTGGACCCACTGGGAGAGACCCAGTACTTC.